The T cell receptor beta chain under discussion was sequenced for a study of neurological immune-mediated disorders. A single record per CDR3 protein comes from TCRdb applying MiXCR to the 5' RACE reads. The sample records some 46,000 distinct CDR3 sequences, around 4.5% being singletons. CDR3 length equals 14 residues. CDR1 and CDR2 (germline): SGHRS, YFSETQ. This clonotype has a count of ten or more. The junction does not match germline at one end; this may be a read error. The specimen was PBMCs. V usage is TRBV5-1 and J usage is TRBJ2-3; D uncertain. The sequence derives from a woman aged 60 to 75 with multiple sclerosis. The CDR3 DNA sequence: TGTGCCAGCAGCTTAGGAACTAGCACAGATACGCAGTATTTT. Protein: CASSLGTSTDTQYF.